This TCR beta chain was found in a study of post-analysis software for immune sequencing data. Study at large: Multiple sclerosis in the patients followed relapsing-remitting, secondary progressive and progressive-relapsing courses. Study observations and caveats: Normalized Chao1 diversity was significantly lower in multiple sclerosis patients than in controls. With F measure, samples from one preparation batch clustered together strongly. TRBV5-6, TRBV5-1 and TRBV20-1 were among 4 or 5 TRBV segments more frequent in patients than controls.

cDNA libraries for TCR beta contained unique molecular identifiers. The yield from around 1 to 10 million T cells was roughly 500,000 cDNA molecules in total. One entry per CDR3 protein results from TCRdb running MiXCR on the PCR reads. The data contain 750,000 to 950,000 distinct CDR3 sequences, approximately 50% of them singletons. As concerns this clonotype: Its antigen is not identified.

The germline V and J ends were trimmed by 5 bases and 6 bases, with 11 bases remaining between them. The CDR3 length is 12 residues. Germline values: CDR1 SQVTM, CDR2 ANQGSEA. This chain links TRBV29-1 with TRBJ2-1; tentative D call: TRBD1 (6 bases). The receptor comes from a girl aged 10 to 17 with multiple sclerosis. Material: blood. The CDR3 region has the DNA TGCAGCGTTCGCCCAGGGGTCAATGAGCAGTTCTTC. Its translation: CSVRPGVNEQFF.